This T cell receptor beta chain comes out of a study of regulatory T cells in long-lasting Graves disease. Study-level points and caveats: Favored usage of TRBV28, TRBJ1-2 and TRBJ2-5 was recorded in persistent disease.

The ends were cut back, 6 bases at V and 0 bases at J, with 8 bases in the middle. The CDR3 totals 13 residues. In germline, CDR1 is MDHEN, CDR2 SYDVKM. To note about this clonotype: Its antigen remains unidentified.

The time point was: newly diagnosed GD, antithyroid drugs for less than 3 months. PBMC RNA was the source of the TCR library. With EDTA tubes as the receptacles, about 9 milliliters of peripheral blood were drawn. With iRepertoire HTBI primers and Arm-PCR of CDR3 regions, TCR beta libraries were built. TCRdb itself ran the multiplex PCR reads through MiXCR, one entry per CDR3 protein. The sample consists of hundreds of thousands of distinct CDR3 sequences, approximately 16% of them appearing once. The same data also contributed to another study, on T cells in Graves' hyperthyroidism and ophthalmopathy. That work adds: Patients aged 18 to 65 had newly diagnosed hyperthyroidism of under 2 months' duration. Within blood appeared most thyroid clonotypes that had expanded above 0.001.

This specimen was peripheral blood mononuclear cells (PBMCs), taken at new diagnosis, from a patient treated with antithyroid drugs. This rearrangement joins TRBV28 to TRBJ1-2; D is undetermined. This TCR came from a man aged 40-49 years with Graves disease. The CDR3 loop is CASRHGSNYGYTF. As DNA, the CDR3 is TGTGCCAGCAGACACGGCTCTAACTATGGCTACACCTTC.